The TCR beta chain described here comes from a study of graft-versus-host responses after intestinal transplantation. Looking at the study overall: The recipients all started with anti-thymocyte globulin induction and then took tacrolimus and steroids for roughly 3 years.

This clone appeared a few times. This CDR3 is 13 amino acids long. J gave up 8 bases and V 4 bases, and 6 bases lay outside the gene matches. Germline CDR1 reads LGHNA; CDR2 reads YSLEER. Sequenced by immunoSEQ multiplex PCR; TCRdb stores in-frame clones only, minus some. This table holds about 8,600 clones, 31% found once. There were around 200,000 CFSE-labeled responder cells plated together with around 200,000 irradiated, violet-dye-labeled stimulator cells. After the reaction, the investigators sorted the proliferating CFSE-low CD3+CD4+ and CD3+CD8+ responders. The chain carries TRBV4-3 and TRBJ1-2; 8 positions agree with TRBD1. The receptor was isolated from a human patient who received an intestinal transplant. The sample here was alloreactive CD4+ T cells from a mixed lymphocyte reaction culture, taken before intestinal transplant. The subset denotes: CFSE-low proliferating T cells sorted from approximately 6-day pre-transplant mixed lymphocyte reaction (GvH or HvG direction). The CDR3 region is CASSPQGAGGYTF. CDR3 in DNA: TGCGCCAGCAGCCCCCAGGGGGCAGGGGGCTACACCTTC.